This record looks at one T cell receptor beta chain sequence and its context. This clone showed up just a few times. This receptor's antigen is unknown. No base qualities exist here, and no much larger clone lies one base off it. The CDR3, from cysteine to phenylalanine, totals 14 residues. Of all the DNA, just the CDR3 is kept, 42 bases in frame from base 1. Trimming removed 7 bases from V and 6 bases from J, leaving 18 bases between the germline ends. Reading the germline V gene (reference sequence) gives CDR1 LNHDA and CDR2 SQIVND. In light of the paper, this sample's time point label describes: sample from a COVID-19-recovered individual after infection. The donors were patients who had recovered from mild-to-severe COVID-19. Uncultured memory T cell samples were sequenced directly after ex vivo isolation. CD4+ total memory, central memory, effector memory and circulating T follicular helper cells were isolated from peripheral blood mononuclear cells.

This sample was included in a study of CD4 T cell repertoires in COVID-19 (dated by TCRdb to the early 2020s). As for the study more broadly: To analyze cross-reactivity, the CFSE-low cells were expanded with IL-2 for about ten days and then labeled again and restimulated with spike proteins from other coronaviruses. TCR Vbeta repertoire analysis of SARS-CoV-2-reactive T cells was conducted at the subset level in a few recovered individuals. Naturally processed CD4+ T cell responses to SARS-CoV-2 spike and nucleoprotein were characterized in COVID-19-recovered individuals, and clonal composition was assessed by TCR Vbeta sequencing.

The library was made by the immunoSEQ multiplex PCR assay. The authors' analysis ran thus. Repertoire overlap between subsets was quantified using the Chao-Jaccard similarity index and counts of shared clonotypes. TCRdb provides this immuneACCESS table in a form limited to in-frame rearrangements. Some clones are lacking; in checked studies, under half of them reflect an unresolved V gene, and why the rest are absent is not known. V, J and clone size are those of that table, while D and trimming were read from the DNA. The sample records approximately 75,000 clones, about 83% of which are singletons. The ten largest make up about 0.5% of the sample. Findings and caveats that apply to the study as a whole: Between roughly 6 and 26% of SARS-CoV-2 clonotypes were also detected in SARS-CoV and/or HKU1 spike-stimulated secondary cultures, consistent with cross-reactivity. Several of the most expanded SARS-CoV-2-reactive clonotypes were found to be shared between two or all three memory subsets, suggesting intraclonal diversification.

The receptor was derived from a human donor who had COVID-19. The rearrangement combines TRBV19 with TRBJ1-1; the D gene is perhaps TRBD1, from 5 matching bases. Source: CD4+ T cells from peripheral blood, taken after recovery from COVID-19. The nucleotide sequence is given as TGTGCCAGTATACCCCTTTCTGGGGCCCCTGAAGCTTTCTTT. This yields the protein CASIPLSGAPEAFF.